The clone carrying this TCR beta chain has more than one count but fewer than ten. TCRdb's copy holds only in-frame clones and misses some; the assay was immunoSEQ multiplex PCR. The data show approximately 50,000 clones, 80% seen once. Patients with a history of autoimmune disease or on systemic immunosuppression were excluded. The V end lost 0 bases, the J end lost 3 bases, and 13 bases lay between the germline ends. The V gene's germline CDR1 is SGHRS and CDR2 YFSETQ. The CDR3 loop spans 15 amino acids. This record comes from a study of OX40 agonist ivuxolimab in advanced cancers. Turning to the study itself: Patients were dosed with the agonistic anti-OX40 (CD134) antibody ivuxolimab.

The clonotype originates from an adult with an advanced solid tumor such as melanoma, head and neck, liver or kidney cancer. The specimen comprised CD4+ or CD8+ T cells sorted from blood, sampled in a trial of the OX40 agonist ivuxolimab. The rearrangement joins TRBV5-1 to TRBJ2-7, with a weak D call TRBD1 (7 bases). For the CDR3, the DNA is TGCGCCAGCAGCTTGGCGGGGGACAGTCGCTACGAGCAGTACTTC. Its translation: CASSLAGDSRYEQYF.